This T cell receptor (beta chain) was identified in a study of T-cell reconstitution after alpha-beta-depleted transplantation in children. It was with unique molecular identifiers that the TCRbeta library was prepared. One entry per CDR3 protein results from TCRdb running MiXCR on the PCR reads. The sample lists 200,000 to 300,000 distinct CDR3 sequences, about 12% seen once, with roughly 2.6% in the top ten. This clonotype occurred many times. The specimen was PBMCs from the stem cell graft donor, collected from the stem cell graft. The origin of this receptor is a human donor who donated a stem cell graft to a child with acute lymphoblastic leukemia.

The CDR3 loop is CASSSSVVYNEQFF. CDR3 in DNA: TGTGCCAGCAGTTCTAGCGTGGTATACAATGAGCAGTTCTTC. The rearrangement uses TRBV6-5 and TRBJ2-1; the D gene is possibly TRBD2 (6 bases). The V and J ends lost 4 bases and 4 bases respectively, with 11 bases between them. The germline gives CDR1 MNHEY, CDR2 SVGAGI. This CDR3 is 14 amino acids long.